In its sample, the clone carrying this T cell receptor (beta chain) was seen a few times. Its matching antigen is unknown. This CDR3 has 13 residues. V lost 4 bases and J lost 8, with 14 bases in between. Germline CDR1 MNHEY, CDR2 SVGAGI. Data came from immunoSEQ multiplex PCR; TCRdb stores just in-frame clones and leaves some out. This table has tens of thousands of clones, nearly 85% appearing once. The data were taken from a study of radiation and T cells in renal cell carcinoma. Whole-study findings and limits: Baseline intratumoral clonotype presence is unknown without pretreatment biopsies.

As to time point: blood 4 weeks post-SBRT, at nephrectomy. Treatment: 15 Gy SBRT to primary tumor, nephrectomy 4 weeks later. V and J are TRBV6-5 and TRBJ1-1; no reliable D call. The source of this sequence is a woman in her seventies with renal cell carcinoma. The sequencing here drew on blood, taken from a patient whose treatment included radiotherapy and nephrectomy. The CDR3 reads CASSSNSRGEAFF. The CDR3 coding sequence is TGTGCCAGCAGTTCCAACTCTCGAGGAGAAGCTTTCTTT.